Listed here are 24 T cell receptor beta chains from one sample, sequenced in a study of cytomegalovirus exposure and HLA in healthy donors. The PCR was carried out with 60 Vbeta primers and 13 Jbeta primers. Clones were sequenced by immunoSEQ multiplex PCR, and TCRdb holds only the in-frame ones, with some missing. This repertoire shows tens of thousands of clones, approximately 66% found once; its top ten account for roughly 4.4%. Sequencing was performed on PBMCs. These receptors were taken from a male donor in good health and CMV-seropositive.

The V gene is TRBV28, the J gene TRBJ1-2; no clear D. V lost 7 bases and J 4 bases, leaving 10 bases between the germline ends. Germline CDR1 and CDR2: MDHEN and SYDVKM. There are 12 residues in the CDR3. DNA for the CDR3: TGTGCCAGCACCAATCCCAGCTATGGCTACACCTTC. Translated: CASTNPSYGYTF.

This clone has a handful of counts. The chain recombines TRBV30 with TRBJ2-5, with 8 bases aligning to TRBD1. The DNA end favors TRBJ2-7, so the J call may be wrong. The CDR3 is made up of 13 amino acids. Germline V CDR1 and CDR2: GTSNPN, SVGIG (reference sequence). CDR3 in DNA: TGTGCCTGGGGCAGGGGGCTCTCCTACGAGCAGTACTTC. Translating gives CAWGRGLSYEQYF.

The chain employs TRBV6-5 and TRBJ2-1, with 8 bases aligning to TRBD2. This CDR3 contains 15 residues. CDR1 is MNHEY and CDR2 is SVGAGI in the germline V gene. V was clipped by 4 bases and J by 10 bases; unmatched bases: 12. CDR3: CASSLRAGVPEEQFF. The CDR3 DNA follows: TGTGCCAGCAGTTTACGAGCGGGAGTGCCGGAAGAGCAGTTCTTC.

This clone occurred a few times. V usage is TRBV7-9 and J usage is TRBJ2-2, with 9 bases lining up with TRBD1. The CDR3 contains 18 residues. Germline V gene lookup returns CDR1 SEHNR and CDR2 FQNEAQ (reference sequence). J lost 3 bases, V lost 0 bases, and 8 bases had no gene match. This CDR3 reads CASSLASGTGIYTGELFF. CDR3 nucleotides: TGTGCCAGCAGCTTAGCGTCGGGGACAGGGATCTACACCGGGGAGCTGTTTTTT.

V and J are TRBV18 and TRBJ2-7, with D tentatively TRBD1 (6 bases). This CDR3 has 15 amino acids. CDR1 and CDR2 (germline): KGHSH, LQKENI. Trimming pared 3 bases from V and 0 bases from J, leaving 12 bases between. The CDR3 sequence: CASSPSGTNSYEQYF. The CDR3 DNA reads TGTGCCAGCTCACCCTCCGGGACAAACTCCTACGAGCAGTACTTC. Using reference TRBV18 and TRBJ2-7 for the parts outside the CDR3, the full variable domain is NAGVMQNPRHLVRRRGQEARLRCSPMKGHSHVYWYRQLPEEGLKFMVYLQKENIIDESGMPKERFSAEFPKEGPSILRIQQVVRGDSAAYFCASSPSGTNSYEQYFGPGTRLTVT.

This clone was picked up a small number of times. CDR3 sequence (DNA): TGTGCCATCAGTGAGTCTTCCACTACAGGGGAGACCCAGTACTTC. It yields the protein CAISESSTTGETQYF. V and J are TRBV10-3 and TRBJ2-5; the D gene is possibly TRBD1 (6 bases). V lost 0 bases and J lost 5, with 13 bases in between. Germline V gene sequence: CDR1 ENHRY, CDR2 SYGVKD. The CDR3 is 15 amino acids.

The gene calls are TRBV5-3 and TRBJ2-2, with 10 positions matching TRBD2. TRBV5-3 is an open reading frame, and its role is uncertain. The junction had 10 bases not matched to a gene; V was cut back by 5 bases and J by 3 bases. This CDR3 spans 17 amino acids. CDR3 in amino acids: CARSSSSGSRDTGELFF. CDR3 nucleotide sequence: TGTGCCAGAAGTTCCTCTAGCGGGAGCCGCGACACCGGGGAGCTGTTTTTT.

The chain uses TRBV7-8 and TRBJ2-2; 7 nucleotides line up with TRBD1. Germline assignment: CDR1 SGHVS and CDR2 FQNEAQ. V shed 1 base, J shed 8 bases, and the junction held 1 base outside the gene matches. The CDR3 sequence is 13 residues long. CDR3 residues: CASSLGGQGELFF. CDR3 in DNA: TGTGCCAGCAGCTTAGGGGGACAGGGGGAGCTGTTTTTT.

This clone was counted a single time. The chain has TRBV5-1 and TRBJ2-2; TRBD1 matches 9 bases. From germline, CDR1 is SGHRS and CDR2 YFSETQ. Trimming at V came to 4 bases and at J to 6 bases, leaving 10 bases not matched to a gene. The CDR3 covers 16 residues. CDR3 nucleotides: TGCGCCAGCAGCCCAGGGACAGGGCAAGGTGCCGGGGAGCTGTTTTTT. Translated, it gives CASSPGTGQGAGELFF.

This CDR3 reads CASSPRESYEQYF. DNA for the CDR3: TGTGCCAGTAGTCCACGTGAGAGCTACGAGCAGTACTTC. The chain joins TRBV19 to TRBJ2-7; D is unresolved. Germline V gene sequence: CDR1 LNHDA, CDR2 SQIVND (reference sequence). The CDR3 totals 13 residues. V was cut by 5 bases and J by 3 bases, with 11 bases left in between.

There are a few counts of this clone. The identical CDR3 is also encoded by other nucleotide sequences in the sample. The chain carries TRBV5-6 and TRBJ2-7; perhaps TRBD2 as D (6 bases). The germline gives CDR1 SGHDT, CDR2 YYEEEE. CDR3 length: 13 residues. The V end lost 0 bases, the J end lost 3 bases, and 7 bases lay between the germline ends. The CDR3 sequence: CASSLGGGYEQYF. CDR3 nucleotide sequence: TGTGCCAGCAGCTTGGGGGGAGGCTACGAGCAGTACTTC.

The chain couples TRBV6-5 to TRBJ1-5; D gene uncertain. Germline assignment: CDR1 MNHEY and CDR2 SVGAGI. The germline V and J ends were trimmed by 5 bases and 4 bases, with 15 bases remaining between them. The CDR3 is 15 residues long. As DNA, the CDR3 is TGTGCCAGCAGTCCCGGTCGCTGGGAGAATCAGCCCCAGCATTTT. This gives the protein CASSPGRWENQPQHF.

As DNA, the CDR3 is TGTGCCTGGACCCGACAGGGGAACACTGAAGCTTTCTTT. It yields the protein CAWTRQGNTEAFF. The chain carries TRBV30 and TRBJ1-1, with 7 bases lining up with TRBD1. In germline, CDR1 is GTSNPN, CDR2 SVGIG (reference sequence). V dropped 4 bases and J dropped 1; count of bases not matched to a gene: 3. The CDR3 totals 13 residues.

The chain carries TRBV7-4 and TRBJ2-2, with 8 positions matching TRBD1. The CDR3 has 19 amino acids. Germline lookup yields CDR1 SGHVT and CDR2 SQSDAQ. The trim removed 2 bases at V and 8 bases at J, leaving 19 bases unmatched. Here the CDR3 reads CASSLTPVIGQGLPGELFF. The DNA of the CDR3 is TGTGCCAGCAGCTTAACCCCGGTAATAGGACAGGGACTGCCAGGGGAGCTGTTTTTT. Using reference TRBV7-4 and TRBJ2-2 for the parts outside the CDR3, the full variable domain is GAGVSQSPRYKVAKRGRDVALRCDSISGHVTLYWYRQTLGQGSEVLTYSQSDAQRDKSGRPSGRFSAERPERSVSTLKIQRTEQGDSAVYLCASSLTPVIGQGLPGELFFGEGSRLTVL.

The chain combines TRBV7-6 with TRBJ1-5, with D perhaps matching TRBD1 (5 bases). The ends were cut back, 0 bases at V and 2 bases at J, with 5 bases in the middle. This CDR3 has 14 residues. Germline assignment: CDR1 SGHVS and CDR2 FNYEAQ. The CDR3 nucleotides read TGTGCCAGCAGCTTAGCCAGGGGCAATCAGCCCCAGCATTTT. As protein: CASSLARGNQPQHF. The whole variable domain, filled in from reference TRBV7-6 and TRBJ1-5, reads GAGVSQSPRYKVTKRGQDVALRCDPISGHVSLYWYRQALGQGPEFLTYFNYEAQQDKSGLPNDRFSAERPEGSISTLTIQRTEQRDSAMYRCASSLARGNQPQHFGDGTRLSIL.

The gene calls are TRBV5-4 and TRBJ2-7; 9 bases are shared with TRBD1. The V and J ends lost 2 bases and 5 bases, in that order; junction bases with no gene match: 5. CDR1 is SGHNT and CDR2 is YYREEE in the germline V gene (reference sequence). The CDR3 is 14 amino acids. CDR3 residues: CASSFNRGLDEQYF. As DNA, the CDR3 is TGTGCCAGCAGCTTCAACAGGGGGCTGGACGAGCAGTACTTC.

The rearrangement links TRBV6-1 to TRBJ2-7; a possible D gene is TRBD1 (6 bases). The CDR3 is made up of 12 amino acids. Trimming stripped 1 base from V and 12 bases from J, with 13 bases between. CDR1 is MNHNS, CDR2 SASEGT, per germline. CDR3 sequence (DNA): TGTGCCAGCAGTGAAGACGGACAGTCATGGTACTTC. Translating it yields CASSEDGQSWYF.

This CDR3 reads CASSLVDGYTF. CDR3 in DNA: TGTGCCAGCAGCTTGGTAGATGGCTACACCTTC. The chain combines TRBV5-6 with TRBJ1-2; D ambiguous. V was trimmed by 0 bases and J by 6 bases, leaving 3 bases between them. The length of the CDR3 is 11 residues. Per the germline V gene, CDR1 is SGHDT and CDR2 is YYEEEE.

As concerns this clone: The same CDR3 arises from other DNA sequences in this sample as well. The chain couples TRBV7-9 to TRBJ2-7; D is uncertain. Germline values: CDR1 SEHNR, CDR2 FQNEAQ (reference sequence). Between the trimmed V and J ends, which lost 4 bases and 0 bases, there was a span of 7 bases. The CDR3 is 13 residues long. The DNA for the CDR3 is TGTGCCAGCAGCTCCCCCGGCTCCTACGAGCAGTACTTC. Amino acid sequence: CASSSPGSYEQYF.

The chain combines TRBV9 with TRBJ1-2; 7 bases fit TRBD1. The CDR3 covers 16 residues. Trimming removed 4 bases from V and 3 bases from J; junction bases left unmatched: 12. CDR1 and CDR2 from the germline V gene are SGDLS and YYNGEE. The CDR3 here is CASSPTGLLTDYGYTF. The CDR3 DNA sequence: TGTGCCAGCAGCCCGACAGGGTTGCTAACTGACTATGGCTACACCTTC.

The gene calls are TRBV6-1 and TRBJ1-2; 10 bases are a match to TRBD1. This CDR3 spans 15 amino acids. V lost 9 bases and J lost 3; bases outside the gene matches: 10. Germline lookup yields CDR1 MNHNS and CDR2 SASEGT. CDR3 loop: CASDRQGASDYGYTF. In nucleotides, the CDR3 is TGTGCCAGTGATCGACAGGGGGCAAGTGACTATGGCTACACCTTC.

The V call is TRBV7-8, the J call TRBJ2-1, with TRBD2 as a possible D gene (5 bases). There are 11 residues in the CDR3. Germline V gives CDR1 SGHVS, CDR2 FQNEAQ. Trimming stripped 1 base from V and 10 bases from J, with 5 bases between. In DNA form, the CDR3 reads TGTGCCAGCAGCTTAGGGAGGGAGCAGTTCTTC. This codes for CASSLGREQFF.

This chain uses TRBV29-1 with TRBJ1-6; D possibly corresponds to TRBD1 (6 bases). The CDR3 has 13 residues. The germline V gene encodes CDR1 SQVTM and CDR2 ANQGSEA. The V gene lost 5 bases and the J gene lost 10 bases, with 15 bases spanning the gap. In nucleotides, the CDR3 is TGCAGCGTTTCGTCAGGGGAGGGATCACCCCTCCACTTT. Residues: CSVSSGEGSPLHF.

The rearrangement uses TRBV4-1 and TRBJ2-1, with D perhaps TRBD1 (6 bases). Germline loops: CDR1 MGHRA, CDR2 YSYEKL. This CDR3 region has 16 residues. The V gene lost 0 bases and the J gene lost 4 bases, with 13 bases spanning the gap. The CDR3, as DNA: TGCGCCAGCAGCCAAGATTCAGGGGCCCTTTACAATGAGCAGTTCTTC. This encodes CASSQDSGALYNEQFF.